These 28 T cell receptor beta chains came from one sample sequenced in a study of blood T cell repertoires in COVID-19. Here immunoSEQ multiplex PCR was the method, and the copy in TCRdb shows in-frame clones only, minus some. The sample has just over 150,000 clones; approximately 82% are singletons. Source material: peripheral blood. All receptors derive from a woman older than 75 with acute or convalescent COVID-19.

The V call is TRBV14, the J call TRBJ2-5; D is unresolved. V lost 3 bases, J lost 5 bases, and 16 bases lay in between. The CDR3 sequence is 15 residues long. The germline V gene has CDR1 SGHDN and CDR2 FVKESK. CDR3 sequence: CASSHLGVLRETQYF. The CDR3 DNA follows: TGTGCCAGCAGCCACCTCGGAGTTCTCCGGGAGACCCAGTACTTC.

The chain carries TRBV27 and TRBJ2-7, with 7 bases that match TRBD2. This CDR3 has 15 residues. V was pared by 6 bases and J by 0 bases, with 8 bases of the junction left unmatched. CDR1 is MNHEY, CDR2 SMNVEV, per germline (reference sequence). CDR3 DNA: TGTGCCAGCAGACAAGCCGGGGGGACCTCCTACGAGCAGTACTTC. Protein sequence: CASRQAGGTSYEQYF.

The genes are TRBV18 and TRBJ1-4, with D perhaps TRBD1 (5 bases). Germline lookup yields CDR1 KGHSH and CDR2 LQKENI. The CDR3 sequence is 16 residues long. Trimming removed 0 bases from V and 4 bases from J, with 12 bases in between. CDR3 sequence: CASSPPSNRLNEKLFF. The DNA for the CDR3 is TGTGCCAGCTCACCACCCTCCAACAGGCTTAATGAAAAACTGTTTTTT.

The chain recombines TRBV3-1 (or the pseudogene TRBV3-2) with TRBJ2-1; TRBD2 matches 9 bases. The germline CDR1 and CDR2 sequences are LGHDT and YNNKEL (reference sequence). The trim removed 2 bases at V and 4 bases at J, leaving 6 bases unmatched. The CDR3 contains 16 residues. Here the CDR3 reads CASSQFASGTYNEQFF. Here the CDR3 DNA reads TGTGCCAGCAGCCAATTCGCTAGCGGGACGTACAATGAGCAGTTCTTC.

This clone was observed a single time. The chain uses TRBV6-5 and TRBJ1-5; TRBD1 matches at 8 bases. V lost 9 bases and J lost 4; bases outside the gene matches: 5. The CDR3 covers 13 residues. CDR1 is MNHEY and CDR2 is SVGAGI in the germline V gene. CDR3: CARTGAWNQPQHF. CDR3 sequence (DNA): TGTGCCAGGACAGGGGCATGGAATCAGCCCCAGCATTTT.

J is TRBJ2-7 and V is TRBV10-2, with 8 nucleotides matching TRBD2. The J segment lost 4 bases and the V segment lost 7 bases, leaving 9 bases of the junction unmatched. This CDR3 comprises 14 residues. Germline V gene sequence: CDR1 WSHSY, CDR2 SAAADI. CDR3 sequence: CASKGSGSSYEQYF. CDR3 sequence (DNA): TGCGCCAGCAAAGGGAGCGGGAGCTCGTACGAGCAGTACTTC.

The chain carries TRBV10-3 and TRBJ1-3, with D possibly being TRBD1 (6 bases). The germline V and J ends were trimmed by 4 bases and 3 bases, with 13 bases remaining between them. The germline V gene has CDR1 ENHRY and CDR2 SYGVKD. The CDR3 loop spans 15 amino acids. CDR3 loop: CAISGQALGGNTIYF. Here the CDR3 DNA reads TGTGCCATCAGTGGACAGGCCCTGGGTGGAAACACCATATATTTT.

The chain carries TRBV30 and TRBJ2-7; D gene unclear. The V end lost 0 bases, the J end lost 7 bases, and 7 bases lay between the germline ends. The CDR3 is made up of 11 amino acids. Germline loops: CDR1 GTSNPN, CDR2 SVGIG (reference sequence). CDR3 amino acids: CAWSVFTEQYF. CDR3 in DNA: TGTGCCTGGAGTGTATTCACAGAGCAGTACTTC.

The rearrangement links TRBV10-2 to TRBJ2-7; TRBD2 matches at 7 bases. CDR1 and CDR2 (germline): WSHSY, SAAADI. The CDR3 extends over 19 amino acids. V lost 3 bases to trimming and J lost 0 bases; unmatched junction nucleotides: 17. DNA of the CDR3: TGCGCCAGCAGTGATCCCCGGGGCGGGAGTACCTACTTCTCCTACGAGCAGTACTTC. Its protein is CASSDPRGGSTYFSYEQYF.

This clone was observed a few times. The V call is TRBV19, the J call TRBJ1-4; perhaps TRBD1 as D (5 bases). With 6 bases removed from V and 3 bases from J, the gap between germline ends came to 17 bases. From germline, CDR1 is LNHDA and CDR2 SQIVND (reference sequence). The CDR3 totals 16 residues. The CDR3 bases are TGTGCCAGTAGGGCTATCGACAGACAGCCTAATGAAAAACTGTTTTTT. Translating it yields CASRAIDRQPNEKLFF.

The rearrangement joins TRBV5-1 to TRBJ1-1, with TRBD1 matching 7 bases. CDR3 size: 14 residues. Looked up from germline, CDR1 is SGHRS and CDR2 is YFSETQ. Trimming took 0 bases from V and 5 from J; bases not matched to a gene: 4. The CDR3 spells CASSLDTGVTEAFF. CDR3 DNA sequence: TGCGCCAGCAGCTTGGATACAGGGGTAACTGAAGCTTTCTTT.

The J gene is TRBJ2-7, the V gene TRBV9; 8 bases map to TRBD1. CDR1 is SGDLS and CDR2 is YYNGEE in the germline V gene. V lost 3 bases, J lost 2 bases, and 4 bases stayed unmatched. This CDR3 contains 14 residues. CDR3 in amino acids: CASSARDRTYEQYF. In DNA form, the CDR3 reads TGTGCCAGCAGCGCCCGGGACAGGACCTACGAGCAGTACTTC.

This sequence joins TRBV19 and TRBJ1-2; TRBD1 matches at 8 bases. The germline gives CDR1 LNHDA, CDR2 SQIVND (reference sequence). V trimming: 5 bases; J trimming: 7 bases; junction bases outside the gene matches: 6. The CDR3 length is 13 residues. The CDR3 protein is CASSLGDRLGYTF. DNA of the CDR3: TGTGCCAGTAGTCTCGGGGACAGGCTTGGCTACACCTTC.

This chain links TRBV28 with TRBJ1-1; 7 nucleotides align to TRBD1. In germline, CDR1 is MDHEN, CDR2 SYDVKM. V dropped 7 bases and J dropped 1; count of bases not matched to a gene: 3. This CDR3 is 13 amino acids long. The CDR3 here is CASKRQGNTEAFF. DNA of the CDR3: TGTGCCAGCAAGCGACAGGGGAACACTGAAGCTTTCTTT.

The rearrangement joins TRBV10-3 to TRBJ1-2; 9 bases fit TRBD1. V dropped 3 bases and J dropped 4; count of bases not matched to a gene: 9. This CDR3 comprises 16 residues. The germline CDR1 and CDR2 sequences are ENHRY and SYGVKD. The CDR3 DNA reads TGTGCCATCAGTGACCCTACGACAGGGGGGATCTATGGCTACACCTTC. Translated: CAISDPTTGGIYGYTF.

The V gene is TRBV5-4, the J gene TRBJ1-2; a weak D match, TRBD1 (5 bases). The V and J ends lost 4 bases and 3 bases respectively, with 13 bases between them. The germline V gene has CDR1 SGHNT and CDR2 YYREEE (reference sequence). This CDR3 is built from 14 residues. CDR3 DNA sequence: TGTGCCAGCAGCGAAAACTCAGGGTACTATGGCTACACCTTC. This codes for CASSENSGYYGYTF.

V and J are TRBV30 and TRBJ1-5; D is unclear. The CDR3 loop spans 13 amino acids. Trimming removed 2 bases from V and 5 bases from J, with 10 bases in between. Looked up from germline, CDR1 is GTSNPN and CDR2 is SVGIG (reference sequence). CDR3 DNA: TGTGCCTGGAGTACGGGGAATGATCAGCCCCAGCATTTT. Its translation is CAWSTGNDQPQHF.

About this clone itself: The junction does not match germline at one end; this may be a read error. In the same sample, other DNA sequences code for this CDR3. V gene TRBV5-1 combines with J gene TRBJ1-1; no definite D call. The germline V gene has CDR1 SGHRS and CDR2 YFSETQ. This CDR3 is 13 amino acids long. The CDR3: CASSLELNTEAFF. The DNA for the CDR3 is TGCGCCAGCAGTTTGGAGCTGAACACTGAAGCTTTCTTT.

The chain employs TRBV2 and TRBJ1-1; D possibly corresponds to TRBD1 (6 bases). V was clipped by 4 bases and J by 3 bases, with 27 bases between them. This CDR3 comprises 19 residues. From germline, CDR1 is SNHLY and CDR2 FYNNEI. CDR3 nucleotides: TGTGCCAGCAGTGGGTTAGAGGGGGGGGTCGTCTCTAGGGACACTGAAGCTTTCTTT. Amino acids: CASSGLEGGVVSRDTEAFF.

The rearrangement joins TRBV3-1 (or the pseudogene TRBV3-2) to TRBJ1-3, with D tentatively TRBD1 (5 bases). V was clipped by 5 bases and J by 0 bases, with 11 bases between them. Looked up from germline, CDR1 is LGHDT and CDR2 is YNNKEL (reference sequence). The CDR3 consists of 15 residues. The CDR3 sequence is CASSYGHRSGNTIYF. As DNA, the CDR3 is TGTGCCAGCAGCTACGGACACCGCTCTGGAAACACCATATATTTT.

V is TRBV27 and J is TRBJ2-3; 7 nucleotides agree with TRBD1. V trimming: 6 bases; J trimming: 7 bases; junction bases outside the gene matches: 13. Germline V CDR1 and CDR2: MNHEY, SMNVEV (reference sequence). The CDR3 sequence is 15 residues long. In DNA, the CDR3 is TGTGCCAGCAGCTCACTCTTGGGACAGAATCATACGCAGTATTTT. This codes for CASSSLLGQNHTQYF.

The chain recombines TRBV2 with TRBJ1-2; 7 bases fit TRBD1. The CDR3 extends over 14 amino acids. Per germline, CDR1 SNHLY and CDR2 FYNNEI. V dropped 6 bases and J dropped 5; count of bases not matched to a gene: 9. DNA of the CDR3: TGTGCCAGCAGCCCTCGGACAGGTCAATATGGCTACACCTTC. It yields the protein CASSPRTGQYGYTF.

J is TRBJ1-2 and V is TRBV3-1 (or the pseudogene TRBV3-2); TRBD1 matches at 7 bases. V shed 4 bases and J 2 bases; nucleotides not matched to a gene: 1. Per the germline V gene, CDR1 is LGHDT and CDR2 is YNNKEL (reference sequence). This CDR3 has 13 residues. CDR3 residues: CASSLQGNYGYTF. The CDR3 DNA is TGTGCCAGCAGCCTACAGGGGAACTATGGCTACACCTTC.

The V call is TRBV27, the J call TRBJ2-7, with a tentative D call TRBD1 (5 bases). Trimming took off 6 bases at V and 7 bases at J, with 19 bases between the two ends. Germline CDR1 MNHEY, CDR2 SMNVEV (reference sequence). There are 14 residues in the CDR3. The CDR3 sequence: CASRTGYDRGEQYF. As DNA, the CDR3 is TGTGCCAGCAGGACCGGATACGACAGAGGAGAGCAGTACTTC.

This clone has only one observation. J is TRBJ2-7 and V is TRBV5-1; the match to TRBD2 covers 14 bases. With V trimmed by 4 bases and J by 0 bases, 3 bases remained unmatched. The CDR3 runs 16 residues. Germline V CDR1 and CDR2: SGHRS, YFSETQ. The CDR3 bases are TGCGCCAGCAGCGGGGGGACTAGCGGGAGCTCCTACGAGCAGTACTTC. This encodes CASSGGTSGSSYEQYF.

This sequence joins TRBV18 and TRBJ1-4; 8 bases align to TRBD1. The CDR3 loop spans 14 amino acids. The V segment lost 4 bases and the J segment 7 bases; nucleotides outside the gene matches: 5. Germline lookup yields CDR1 KGHSH and CDR2 LQKENI. CDR3 amino acids: CASSLGQGFEKLFF. The CDR3 nucleotides read TGTGCCAGCTCACTCGGACAGGGATTTGAAAAACTGTTTTTT.

The chain combines TRBV6-2 or TRBV6-3 with TRBJ2-5; D might be TRBD1 (5 bases). The CDR3 covers 15 residues. V was trimmed by 2 bases and J by 1 base, leaving 11 bases between them. Germline loops: CDR1 MNHEY, CDR2 SVGEGT. CDR3 amino acids: CASSYVTGSQETQYF. Here the CDR3 DNA reads TGTGCCAGCAGTTACGTCACAGGCAGCCAAGAGACCCAGTACTTC.

V and J are TRBV30 and TRBJ1-5; 9 nucleotides align to TRBD1. From germline, CDR1 is GTSNPN and CDR2 SVGIG (reference sequence). The CDR3 is 13 amino acids. J gave up 7 bases and V 2 bases, and 3 bases lay outside the gene matches. The CDR3 sequence is CAWSRTGEQPQHF. CDR3 nucleotides: TGTGCCTGGAGTCGGACAGGGGAACAGCCCCAGCATTTT.